Listed below are T cell receptor beta chains from one sample, sequenced in a study of beta chain features in type 1 diabetes. Method: immunoSEQ multiplex PCR; TCRdb's copy keeps in-frame clones and lacks some. Among 300,000 or so clones listed, 13% to 15% were seen once. Sequenced sample: naive CD4+ T cells from blood. The receptors stem from a man between 25 and 39 years old with type 1 diabetes. Each CDR3 is given with its conserved first and last residue. D genes are given only for firm matches. The size of a clone is reported for some rows only, either as once, few or many, or as a class for expanded clones.

abundance	v_gene	j_gene	d_gene	CDR3aa	CDR3nt
.	TRBV6-5	TRBJ2-5	TRBD2	CASSSLAGQETQYF	TGTGCCAGCAGTTCTCTAGCGGGACAAGAGACCCAGTACTTC
.	TRBV11-2	TRBJ2-7	TRBD1	CASARTGGDEQYF	TGTGCCAGCGCCCGGACAGGGGGCGACGAGCAGTACTTC
.	TRBV25-1	TRBJ1-4	.	CASSDGWHNEKLFF	TGTGCCAGCAGTGACGGGTGGCATAATGAAAAACTGTTTTTT
few	TRBV7-2	TRBJ2-1	.	CASSSRQSYNEQFF	TGTGCCAGCAGCTCGAGGCAGAGCTACAATGAGCAGTTCTTC
.	TRBV6-1	TRBJ2-7	TRBD2	CASTLGLAGDEQYF	TGTGCCAGCACCCTGGGACTAGCGGGAGACGAGCAGTACTTC
.	TRBV4-2	TRBJ2-2	.	CASSRGGTNTGELFF	TGTGCCAGCAGCCGTGGGGGGACGAACACCGGGGAGCTGTTTTTT
few	TRBV28	TRBJ1-2	.	CASSAIGRFGYTF	TGTGCCAGCAGTGCTATAGGGAGGTTTGGCTACACCTTC
few	TRBV7-6	TRBJ2-3	.	CASSSMDTQYF	TGTGCCAGCAGCTCAATGGATACGCAGTATTTT
.	TRBV6-5	TRBJ2-1	TRBD2	CASSYPSSGKGEQFF	TGTGCCAGCAGTTATCCCTCGAGCGGGAAGGGTGAGCAGTTCTTC
.	TRBV29-1	TRBJ2-7	.	CSVDLGRAQYF	TGCAGCGTTGATTTAGGGAGAGCGCAGTACTTC
.	TRBV4-1	TRBJ2-7	TRBD2	CASSRLGLAGGHPGEEQYF	TGCGCCAGCAGCCGATTGGGACTAGCGGGAGGCCACCCCGGGGAGGAGCAGTACTTC
.	TRBV5-4	TRBJ2-2	.	CASSWGQWNTGELFF	TGTGCCAGCAGCTGGGGACAATGGAACACCGGGGAGCTGTTTTTT
.	TRBV28	TRBJ2-7	TRBD1	CASSAGDRASYEQYF	TGTGCCAGCAGTGCGGGGGACAGGGCCTCCTACGAGCAGTACTTC
few	TRBV2	TRBJ2-2	TRBD1	CASSKQGANTGELFF	TGTGCCAGCAGCAAACAGGGGGCGAACACCGGGGAGCTGTTTTTT
few	TRBV4-2	TRBJ2-7	.	CASSQEVTGYYEQYF	TGTGCCAGCAGCCAAGAAGTCACAGGTTATTACGAGCAGTACTTC
few	TRBV11-1	TRBJ2-7	TRBD2	CASASGPELAGVKNF	TGTGCCAGCGCTTCTGGTCCGGAACTAGCGGGAGTTAAGAACTTC
.	TRBV4-3	TRBJ1-2	TRBD1	CASSQAGQGYGYTF	TGCGCCAGCAGCCAGGCGGGACAGGGCTATGGCTACACCTTC
.	TRBV30	TRBJ1-5	.	CAWSAISDSRGDQPQHF	TGTGCCTGGAGTGCTATCTCGGACAGCCGGGGGGATCAGCCCCAGCATTTT
.	TRBV9	TRBJ2-5	.	CASSVGTGSVGTQYF	TGTGCCAGCAGCGTAGGTACAGGGTCGGTTGGGACCCAGTACTTC
.	TRBV2	TRBJ1-5	TRBD1	CASSGWTGGGNQPQHF	TGTGCCAGCAGTGGGTGGACAGGGGGAGGCAATCAGCCCCAGCATTTT
.	TRBV10-3	TRBJ2-5	.	CAIAVAGMPGETQYF	TGTGCCATCGCCGTCGCTGGTATGCCCGGAGAGACCCAGTACTTC
few	TRBV28	TRBJ2-5	TRBD2	CASTNRAGGQETQYF	TGTGCCAGCACCAATCGAGCGGGAGGGCAAGAGACCCAGTACTTC
many	TRBV7-9	TRBJ2-6	.	CASSLGVRSGANVLTF	TGTGCCAGCAGCTTAGGAGTGAGGTCTGGGGCCAACGTCCTGACTTTC
few	TRBV28	TRBJ1-1	.	CASKRASGHSEAFF	TGTGCCAGCAAAAGGGCCAGCGGGCACTCTGAAGCTTTCTTT
.	TRBV18	TRBJ2-4	TRBD1	CASSPGTGGNIQYF	TGTGCCAGCTCACCGGGGACAGGGGGAAACATTCAGTACTTC
.	TRBV2	TRBJ2-5	.	CASTPGPFEETQYF	TGTGCCAGCACCCCTGGGCCATTCGAAGAGACCCAGTACTTC
.	TRBV7-9	TRBJ2-7	.	CASSLWLQTYEQYF	TGTGCCAGCAGCTTATGGCTGCAGACCTACGAGCAGTACTTC
.	TRBV10-3	TRBJ1-2	.	CAISAQILDYGYTF	TGTGCCATCAGTGCTCAGATCTTGGACTATGGCTACACCTTC